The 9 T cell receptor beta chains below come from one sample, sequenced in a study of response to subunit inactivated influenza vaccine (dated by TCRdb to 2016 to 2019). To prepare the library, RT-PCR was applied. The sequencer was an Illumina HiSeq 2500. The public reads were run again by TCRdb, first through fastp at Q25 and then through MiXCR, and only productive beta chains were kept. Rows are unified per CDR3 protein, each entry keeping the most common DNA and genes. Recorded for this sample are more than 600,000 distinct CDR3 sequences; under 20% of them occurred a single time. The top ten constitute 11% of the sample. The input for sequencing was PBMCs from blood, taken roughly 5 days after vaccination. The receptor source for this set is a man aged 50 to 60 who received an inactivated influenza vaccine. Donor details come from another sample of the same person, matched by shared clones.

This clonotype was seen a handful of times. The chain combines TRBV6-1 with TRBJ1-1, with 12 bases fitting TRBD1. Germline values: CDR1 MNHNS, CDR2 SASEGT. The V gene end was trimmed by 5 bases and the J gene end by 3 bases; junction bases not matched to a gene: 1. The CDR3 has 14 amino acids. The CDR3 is CASSRDRGHTEAFF. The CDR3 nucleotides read TGTGCCAGCAGTCGGGACAGGGGGCACACTGAAGCTTTCTTT.

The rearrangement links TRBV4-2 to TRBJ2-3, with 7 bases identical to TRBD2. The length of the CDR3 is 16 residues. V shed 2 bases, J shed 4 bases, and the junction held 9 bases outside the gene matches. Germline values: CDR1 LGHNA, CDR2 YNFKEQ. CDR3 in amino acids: CASSQIGGSKADTQYF. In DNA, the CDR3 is TGTGCCAGCAGCCAAATTGGCGGGAGTAAAGCAGATACGCAGTATTTT.

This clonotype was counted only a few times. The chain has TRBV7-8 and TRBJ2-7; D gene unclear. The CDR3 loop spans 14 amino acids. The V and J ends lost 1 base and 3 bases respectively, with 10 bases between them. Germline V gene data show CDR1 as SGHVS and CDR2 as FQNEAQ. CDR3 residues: CASSLEVISYEQYF. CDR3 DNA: TGTGCCAGCAGCTTAGAAGTCATAAGCTACGAGCAGTACTTC.

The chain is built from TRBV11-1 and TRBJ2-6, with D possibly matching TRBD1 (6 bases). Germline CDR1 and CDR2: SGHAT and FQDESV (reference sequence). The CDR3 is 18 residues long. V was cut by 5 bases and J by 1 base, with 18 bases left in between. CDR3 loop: CASSPRGQSTSGANVLTF. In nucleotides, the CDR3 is TGTGCCAGCAGCCCCCGAGGACAGTCCACGTCTGGGGCCAACGTCCTGACTTTC. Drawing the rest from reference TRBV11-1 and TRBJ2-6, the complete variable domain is EAEVAQSPRYKITEKSQAVAFWCDPISGHATLYWYRQILGQGPELLVQFQDESVVDDSQLPKDRFSAERLKGVDSTLKIQPAELGDSAMYLCASSPRGQSTSGANVLTFGAGSRLTVL.

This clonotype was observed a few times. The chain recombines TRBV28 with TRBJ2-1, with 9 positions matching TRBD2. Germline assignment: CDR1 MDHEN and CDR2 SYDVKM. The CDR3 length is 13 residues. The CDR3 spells CATDAGGGNEQFF. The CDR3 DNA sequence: TGTGCTACCGATGCGGGAGGGGGGAATGAGCAGTTCTTC. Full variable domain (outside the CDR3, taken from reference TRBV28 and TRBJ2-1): DVKVTQSSRYLVKRTGEKVFLECVQDMDHENMFWYRQDPGLGLRLIYFSYDVKMKEKGDIPEGYSVSREKKERFSLILESASTNQTSMYLCATDAGGGNEQFFGPGTRLTVL.

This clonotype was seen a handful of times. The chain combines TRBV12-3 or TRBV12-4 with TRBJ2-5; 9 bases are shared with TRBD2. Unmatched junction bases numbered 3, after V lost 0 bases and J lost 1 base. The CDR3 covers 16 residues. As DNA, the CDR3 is TGTGCCAGCAGTTTAGCGACTAGCGGCTTCCAAGAGACCCAGTACTTC. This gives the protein CASSLATSGFQETQYF.

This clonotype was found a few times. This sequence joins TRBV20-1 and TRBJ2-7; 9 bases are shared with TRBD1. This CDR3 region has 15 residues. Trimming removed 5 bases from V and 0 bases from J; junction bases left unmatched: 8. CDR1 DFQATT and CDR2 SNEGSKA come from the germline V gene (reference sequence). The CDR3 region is CSASWDRALSYEQYF. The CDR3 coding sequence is TGCAGTGCTTCGTGGGACAGGGCCCTCTCCTACGAGCAGTACTTC.

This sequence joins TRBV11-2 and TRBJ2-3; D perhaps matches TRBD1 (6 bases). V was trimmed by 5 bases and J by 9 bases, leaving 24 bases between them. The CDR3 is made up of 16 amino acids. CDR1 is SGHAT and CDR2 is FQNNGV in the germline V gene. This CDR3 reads CASSRVSGGAPGTQYF. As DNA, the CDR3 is TGTGCCAGCAGCCGAGTCAGTGGGGGCGCTCCAGGGACGCAGTATTTT.

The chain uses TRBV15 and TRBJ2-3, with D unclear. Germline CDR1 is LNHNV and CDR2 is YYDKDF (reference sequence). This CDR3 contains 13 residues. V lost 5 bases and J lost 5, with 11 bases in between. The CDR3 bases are TGTGCCACCAGCCCGGCCTCCTTAGATACGCAGTATTTT. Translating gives CATSPASLDTQYF.